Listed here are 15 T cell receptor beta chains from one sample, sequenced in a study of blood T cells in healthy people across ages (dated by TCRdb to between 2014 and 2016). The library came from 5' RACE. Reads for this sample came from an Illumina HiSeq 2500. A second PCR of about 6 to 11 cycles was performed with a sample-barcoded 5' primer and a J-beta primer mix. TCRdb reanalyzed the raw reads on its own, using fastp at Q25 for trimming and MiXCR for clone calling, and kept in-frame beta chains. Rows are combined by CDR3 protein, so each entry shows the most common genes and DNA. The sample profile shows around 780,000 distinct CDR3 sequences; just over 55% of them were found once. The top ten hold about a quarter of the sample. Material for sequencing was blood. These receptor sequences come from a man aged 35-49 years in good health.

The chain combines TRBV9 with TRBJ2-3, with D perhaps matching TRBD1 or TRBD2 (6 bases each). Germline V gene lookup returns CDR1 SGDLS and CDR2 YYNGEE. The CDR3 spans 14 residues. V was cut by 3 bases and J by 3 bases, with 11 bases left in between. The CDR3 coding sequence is TGTGCCAGCAGCGACGGGGGCCTTACAGATACGCAGTATTTT. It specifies CASSDGGLTDTQYF. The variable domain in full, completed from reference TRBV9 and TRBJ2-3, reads DSGVTQTPKHLITATGQRVTLRCSPRSGDLSVYWYQQSLDQGLQFLIQYYNGEERAKGNILERFSAQQFPDLHSELNLSSLELGDSALYFCASSDGGLTDTQYFGPGTRLTVL.

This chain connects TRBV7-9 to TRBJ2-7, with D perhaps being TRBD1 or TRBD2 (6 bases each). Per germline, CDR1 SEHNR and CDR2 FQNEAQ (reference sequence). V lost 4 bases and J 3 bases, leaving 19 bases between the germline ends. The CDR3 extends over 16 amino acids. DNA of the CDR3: TGTGCCAGCAGCTCCTACGGGGGCAGATTCGACTACGAGCAGTACTTC. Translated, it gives CASSSYGGRFDYEQYF.

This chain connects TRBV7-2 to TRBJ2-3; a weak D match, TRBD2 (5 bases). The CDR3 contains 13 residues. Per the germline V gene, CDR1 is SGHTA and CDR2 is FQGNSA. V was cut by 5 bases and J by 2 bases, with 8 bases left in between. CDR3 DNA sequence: TGTGCCAGCAGCGGAGCGGCCACAGATACGCAGTATTTT. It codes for CASSGAATDTQYF. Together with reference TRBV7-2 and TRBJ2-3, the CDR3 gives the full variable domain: GAGVSQSPSNKVTEKGKDVELRCDPISGHTALYWYRQSLGQGLEFLIYFQGNSAPDKSGLPSDRFSAERTGGSVSTLTIQRTQQEDSAVYLCASSGAATDTQYFGPGTRLTVL.

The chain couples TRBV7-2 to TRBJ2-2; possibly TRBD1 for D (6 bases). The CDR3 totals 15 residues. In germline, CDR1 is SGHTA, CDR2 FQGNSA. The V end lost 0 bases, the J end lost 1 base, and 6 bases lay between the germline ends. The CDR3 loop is CASSLARGNTGELFF. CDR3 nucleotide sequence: TGTGCCAGCAGCTTAGCCAGGGGGAACACCGGGGAGCTGTTTTTT.

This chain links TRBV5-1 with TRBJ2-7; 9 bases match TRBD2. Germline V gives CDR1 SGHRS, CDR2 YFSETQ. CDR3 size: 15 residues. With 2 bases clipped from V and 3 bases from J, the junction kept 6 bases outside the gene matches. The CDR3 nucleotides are TGCGCCAGCAGCTTAAGGCGGGAGGGCCGCTACGAGCAGTACTTC. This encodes CASSLRREGRYEQYF.

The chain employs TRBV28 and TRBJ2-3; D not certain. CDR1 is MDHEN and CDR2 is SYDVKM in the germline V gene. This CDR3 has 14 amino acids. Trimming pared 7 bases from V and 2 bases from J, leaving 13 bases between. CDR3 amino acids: CASIGSRNTDTQYF. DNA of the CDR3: TGTGCCAGCATTGGTTCTCGGAACACAGATACGCAGTATTTT.

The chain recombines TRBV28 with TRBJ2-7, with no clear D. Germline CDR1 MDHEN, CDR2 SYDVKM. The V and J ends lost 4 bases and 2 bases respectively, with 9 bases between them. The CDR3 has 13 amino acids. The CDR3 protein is CASSSIGTYEQYF. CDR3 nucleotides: TGTGCCAGCAGTTCGATTGGGACCTACGAGCAGTACTTC.

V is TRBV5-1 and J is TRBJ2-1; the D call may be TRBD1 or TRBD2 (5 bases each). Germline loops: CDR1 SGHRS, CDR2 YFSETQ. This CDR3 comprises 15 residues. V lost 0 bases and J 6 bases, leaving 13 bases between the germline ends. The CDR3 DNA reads TGCGCCAGCAGCTTGGGACAGTCAGCGGTCAATGAGCAGTTCTTC. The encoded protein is CASSLGQSAVNEQFF.

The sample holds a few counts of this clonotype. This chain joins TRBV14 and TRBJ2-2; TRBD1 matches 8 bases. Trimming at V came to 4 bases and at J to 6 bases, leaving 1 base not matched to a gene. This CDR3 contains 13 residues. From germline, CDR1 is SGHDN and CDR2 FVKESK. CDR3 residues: CASSLRGPGELFF. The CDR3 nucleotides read TGTGCCAGCAGCCTCAGGGGGCCCGGGGAGCTGTTTTTT. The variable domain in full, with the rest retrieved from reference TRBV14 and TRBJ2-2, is EAGVTQFPSHSVIEKGQTVTLRCDPISGHDNLYWYRRVMGKEIKFLLHFVKESKQDESGMPNNRFLAERTGGTYSTLKVQPAELEDSGVYFCASSLRGPGELFFGEGSRLTVL.

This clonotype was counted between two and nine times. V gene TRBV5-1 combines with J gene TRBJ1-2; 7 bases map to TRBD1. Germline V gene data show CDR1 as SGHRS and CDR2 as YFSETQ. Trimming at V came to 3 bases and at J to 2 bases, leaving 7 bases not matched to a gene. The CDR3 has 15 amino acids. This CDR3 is CASSWTMTGNYGYTF. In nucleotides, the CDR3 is TGCGCCAGCAGCTGGACAATGACAGGGAACTATGGCTACACCTTC.

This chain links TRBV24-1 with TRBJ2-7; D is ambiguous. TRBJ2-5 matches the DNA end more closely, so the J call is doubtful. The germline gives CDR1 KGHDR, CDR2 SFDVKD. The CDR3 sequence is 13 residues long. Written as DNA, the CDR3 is TGTGCCACCAGTGAGTCACTTGAAGAGACCCAGTACTTC. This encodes CATSESLEETQYF.

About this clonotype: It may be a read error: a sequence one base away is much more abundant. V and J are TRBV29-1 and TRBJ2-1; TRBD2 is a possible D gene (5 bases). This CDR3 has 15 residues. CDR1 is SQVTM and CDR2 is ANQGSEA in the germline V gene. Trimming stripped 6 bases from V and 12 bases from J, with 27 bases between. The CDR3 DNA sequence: TGCAGCGTGACTATTATCGAGACGAGACTTGAGGGGCAGTTCTTC. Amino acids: CSVTIIETRLEGQFF.

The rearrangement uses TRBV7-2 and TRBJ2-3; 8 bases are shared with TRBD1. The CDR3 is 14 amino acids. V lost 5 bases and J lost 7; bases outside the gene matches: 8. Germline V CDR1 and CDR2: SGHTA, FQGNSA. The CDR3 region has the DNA TGTGCCAGCAGCCCCACGGGACAGGCGAATACGCAGTATTTT. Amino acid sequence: CASSPTGQANTQYF.

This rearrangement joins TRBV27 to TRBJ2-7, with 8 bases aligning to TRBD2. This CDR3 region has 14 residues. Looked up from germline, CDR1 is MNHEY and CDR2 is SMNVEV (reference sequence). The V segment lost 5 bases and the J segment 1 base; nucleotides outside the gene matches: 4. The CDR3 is CASSVLAESYEQYF. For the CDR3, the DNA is TGTGCCAGCAGTGTACTAGCGGAGTCCTACGAGCAGTACTTC.

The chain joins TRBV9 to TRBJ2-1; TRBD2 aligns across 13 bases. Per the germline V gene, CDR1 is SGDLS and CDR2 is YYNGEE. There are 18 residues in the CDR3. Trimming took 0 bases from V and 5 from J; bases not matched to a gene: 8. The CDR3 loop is CASSVEPGTSGADNEQFF. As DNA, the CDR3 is TGTGCCAGCAGCGTAGAACCTGGGACTAGCGGGGCGGACAATGAGCAGTTCTTC.